Following are 7 T cell receptor beta chains from one sample sequenced in a study of shared clonotypes between healthy human individuals. Assay used: immunoSEQ multiplex PCR; TCRdb lists only in-frame clones, some missing. The table has about 1.4 million clones, around 97% seen once. Sequencing input: naive CD4+ T cells sorted from blood. Regarding subset: CD45RA+ positively selected. These receptors originate from a man aged 30 to 39 in good health.

The chain employs TRBV19 and TRBJ1-1; D is possibly TRBD1 (5 bases). This CDR3 comprises 15 residues. Germline V gives CDR1 LNHDA, CDR2 SQIVND (reference sequence). Deletions cut 2 bases from V and 1 base from J, with 11 bases between. The CDR3: CASSITGPPNTEAFF. In DNA form, the CDR3 reads TGTGCCAGTAGTATAACGGGACCCCCGAACACTGAAGCTTTCTTT.

This chain links TRBV19 with TRBJ1-1; TRBD1 agrees at 8 bases. Germline CDR1 reads LNHDA; CDR2 reads SQIVND (reference sequence). The CDR3 length is 13 residues. V gave up 6 bases and J gave up 4 bases; unmatched junction bases: 4. The CDR3 DNA sequence: TGTGCCAGTAGCAAAACAGGGGGCACTGAAGCTTTCTTT. This gives the protein CASSKTGGTEAFF.

The chain recombines TRBV29-1 with TRBJ2-7; TRBD2 agrees at 9 bases. The CDR3 spans 13 residues. Germline V gene sequence: CDR1 SQVTM, CDR2 ANQGSEA. J gave up 5 bases and V 4 bases, and 6 bases lay outside the gene matches. CDR3 sequence (DNA): TGCAGCGTTGGGTGGCGGGAGGGCAACGAGCAGTACTTC. This encodes CSVGWREGNEQYF.

The chain carries TRBV29-1 and TRBJ1-5, with D possibly matching TRBD1 (5 bases). Germline CDR1 SQVTM, CDR2 ANQGSEA. The ends were cut back, 4 bases at V and 3 bases at J, with 7 bases in the middle. The CDR3 covers 12 residues. In nucleotides, the CDR3 is TGCAGCGTTGGACAGATCAATCAGCCCCAGCATTTT. This codes for CSVGQINQPQHF.

The chain uses TRBV19 and TRBJ2-5; a possible D gene is TRBD2 (6 bases). Germline V gives CDR1 LNHDA, CDR2 SQIVND (reference sequence). V lost 4 bases and J 1 base, leaving 10 bases between the germline ends. The CDR3 is 14 residues long. This CDR3 reads CASSTWDSQETQYF. CDR3 bases: TGTGCCAGTAGTACTTGGGACTCCCAAGAGACCCAGTACTTC.

The chain uses TRBV5-1 and TRBJ2-3; 10 nucleotides align to TRBD2. This CDR3 comprises 15 residues. J gave up 3 bases and V 3 bases, and 4 bases lay outside the gene matches. CDR1 SGHRS and CDR2 YFSETQ come from the germline V gene. CDR3 in DNA: TGCGCCAGCAGCTCTTCTAGCGGGAGAACAGATACGCAGTATTTT. It specifies CASSSSSGRTDTQYF.

On this clone: This CDR3 is also generated by other DNA sequences in the sample. J is TRBJ2-1 and V is TRBV14; 9 nucleotides match TRBD1. Germline assignment: CDR1 SGHDN and CDR2 FVKESK. With 2 bases clipped from V and 3 bases from J, the junction kept 2 bases outside the gene matches. The CDR3 consists of 15 residues. This CDR3 reads CASSQPGQGYNEQFF. For the CDR3, the DNA is TGTGCCAGCAGCCAACCGGGACAGGGCTACAATGAGCAGTTCTTC.